This T cell receptor (beta chain) was identified in a study of cytomegalovirus exposure and HLA in healthy donors. Study results and caveats: The authors listed about 170 TCR beta chains as cytomegalovirus-associated.

The CDR3 consists of 14 residues. V gave up 4 bases and J gave up 7 bases, with 14 bases separating them. The V gene's germline CDR1 is SGHDT and CDR2 YYEEEE. Turning to this clone: Its target is not known.

Primers included in the PCR were 60 Vbeta and 13 Jbeta primers. Clones were sequenced by immunoSEQ multiplex PCR, and TCRdb holds only the in-frame ones, with some missing. The table lists about 130,000 clones, around 78% of them singletons. The gene calls are TRBV5-6 and TRBJ2-2; tentatively, D is TRBD2 (6 bases). What was sequenced was PBMCs. The sequence was collected from a man aged 55-75 years in good health and CMV-seropositive. The CDR3 DNA is TGTGCCAGCAGCAACGCGCGGGGAAGCGGGGAGCTGTTTTTT. This encodes CASSNARGSGELFF.